The clone carrying this T cell receptor (beta chain) is identified as medium-sized from frequency. The target antigen is unknown. TRB amplification used roughly 250 ng of peripheral blood genomic DNA. This specimen belongs to a study of T cell clusters in autoimmune cytopenias. General study findings and limits: No experiment has yet validated the function of the T cell clusters defined in silico. Primary autoimmune cytopenia patients appeared to lack physiological T cell clusters present in healthy donors.

TRB was amplified by touch-down multiplex PCR, primer pools A and B combined. TCRdb re-analyzed the multiplex PCR reads; it lists each CDR3 protein once, without DNA. The sample data list 5,000 to 7,000 distinct CDR3 sequences. The data also belong to a second study, concerning T cell repertoires in aging, cancer and after chemotherapy. That work adds: Healthy donors lost TCR diversity with age mainly through richness, cancer patients through richness and evenness. No conclusions about immunological memory after chemotherapy can be drawn from the repertoire data.

The origin of this receptor is a human donor in good health. The sample taken for sequencing was peripheral blood.

CDR3 loop: CASSQGTDQETQYF. This chain joins TRBV6-2 or TRBV6-3 and TRBJ2-5; TCRdb gives TRBD1 as the D gene, but with no DNA this cannot be confirmed. CDR3 length equals 14 residues. Germline V gene sequence: CDR1 MNHEY, CDR2 SVGEGT.